The 24 T cell receptor beta chains below all came from one sample that was sequenced in a study of regulatory dendritic cells for organ transplantation. Profiled with immunoSEQ multiplex PCR; TCRdb holds only in-frame clones, not every one. The sample has some 12,000 clones; around two thirds are singletons. Sorted T cells were CFSE-labeled and cultured less than 6 days with allogeneic regulatory or mature dendritic cells at 1:10. For these receptors, no antigen is known. The specimen sequenced was naive CD8+ T cells from blood cultured with dendritic cells. The subset denotes: CD45RA+ naive T cells. These receptors originate from a human donor in good health.

This clone came up a few times. The genes are TRBV9 and TRBJ1-1; D unresolved. The CDR3 extends over 15 amino acids. The V and J ends lost 0 bases and 4 bases respectively, with 13 bases between them. Germline assignment: CDR1 SGDLS and CDR2 YYNGEE. The CDR3 protein is CASSVESGRITEAFF. CDR3 in DNA: TGTGCCAGCAGCGTAGAGAGTGGCAGGATCACTGAAGCTTTCTTT.

CDR3 region: CASSLQRGPNTEAFF. In DNA, the CDR3 is TGTGCCAGCAGCTTACAAAGGGGGCCCAACACTGAAGCTTTCTTT. The chain combines TRBV7-6 with TRBJ1-1; 7 positions agree with TRBD1. Looked up from germline, CDR1 is SGHVS and CDR2 is FNYEAQ. Losses at the gene ends were 2 bases for V and 2 bases for J; bases not matched to a gene: 5. The CDR3 is 15 residues long.

The chain has TRBV11-2 and TRBJ1-1; TRBD1 is a possible D gene (5 bases). V gave up 1 base and J gave up 3 bases, with 15 bases separating them. Looked up from germline, CDR1 is SGHAT and CDR2 is FQNNGV. This CDR3 contains 16 residues. CDR3 sequence (DNA): TGTGCCAGCAGCTTAGGGGGGGTGAGGCGTGACACTGAAGCTTTCTTT. Residues: CASSLGGVRRDTEAFF.

The V gene is TRBV19, the J gene TRBJ1-1; 10 bases align to TRBD1. The CDR3 covers 13 residues. Germline CDR1 and CDR2: LNHDA and SQIVND (reference sequence). V was pared by 6 bases and J by 5 bases, with 3 bases of the junction left unmatched. CDR3 coding DNA: TGTGCCAGTAGAGGGACAGGGGAAACTGAAGCTTTCTTT. It translates to CASRGTGETEAFF.

V gene TRBV9 combines with J gene TRBJ2-3; the match to TRBD2 covers 9 bases. The CDR3 length is 16 residues. The germline gives CDR1 SGDLS, CDR2 YYNGEE. The V and J ends lost 5 bases and 5 bases, in that order; junction bases with no gene match: 12. In DNA, the CDR3 is TGTGCCAGCAGTCAAGTAGGGGGTAGCGGGGGAGATACGCAGTATTTT. This translates into CASSQVGGSGGDTQYF.

The rearrangement uses TRBV15 and TRBJ2-3; 7 nucleotides agree with TRBD1. Per the germline V gene, CDR1 is LNHNV and CDR2 is YYDKDF (reference sequence). The CDR3 is 15 amino acids. J was trimmed by 3 bases and V by 1 base; bases with no gene match: 4. CDR3 loop: CATSRVGGATDTQYF. CDR3 DNA: TGTGCCACCAGCAGAGTAGGGGGCGCAACAGATACGCAGTATTTT.

The chain combines TRBV5-4 with TRBJ2-3; tentative D call: TRBD2 (6 bases). In germline, CDR1 is SGHNT, CDR2 YYREEE (reference sequence). CDR3 length: 16 amino acids. Trimming cost V 3 bases and J 4 bases, with 18 bases left between them. The CDR3 sequence is CASSWLGAGTPDTQYF. The CDR3 coding sequence is TGTGCCAGCAGCTGGCTCGGCGCGGGGACGCCAGATACGCAGTATTTT. Complete variable domain (other parts from reference TRBV5-4 and TRBJ2-3): ETGVTQSPTHLIKTRGQQVTLRCSSQSGHNTVSWYQQALGQGPQFIFQYYREEENGRGNFPPRFSGLQFPNYSSELNVNALELDDSALYLCASSWLGAGTPDTQYFGPGTRLTVL.

The chain recombines TRBV4-1 with TRBJ1-4, with D unresolved. CDR3 size: 16 residues. Germline V CDR1 and CDR2: MGHRA, YSYEKL. Deletions cut 0 bases from V and 0 bases from J, with 8 bases between. In DNA form, the CDR3 reads TGCGCCAGCAGCCAAGAAAACGGTGCAACTAATGAAAAACTGTTTTTT. This sequence encodes CASSQENGATNEKLFF.

This clone has just a few counts. The rearrangement joins TRBV12-5 to TRBJ1-2; TRBD1 is a possible D gene (6 bases). Germline V lookup: CDR1 LGHNT, CDR2 FRNRAP. V lost 0 bases and J 4 bases, leaving 21 bases between the germline ends. CDR3 length: 18 residues. The CDR3 loop is CASGLVPNGLTGFYGYTF. The DNA of the CDR3 is TGTGCTAGTGGTTTGGTCCCGAACGGCTTGACAGGATTCTATGGCTACACCTTC. The complete variable domain, with remaining parts taken from reference TRBV12-5 and TRBJ1-2, reads DARVTQTPRHKVTEMGQEVTMRCQPILGHNTVFWYRQTMMQGLELLAYFRNRAPLDDSGMPKDRFSAEMPDATLATLKIQPSEPRDSAVYFCASGLVPNGLTGFYGYTFGSGTRLTVV.

V usage is TRBV10-3 and J usage is TRBJ1-4, with D unclear. Trimming cost V 8 bases and J 0 bases, with 13 bases left between them. The germline V gene has CDR1 ENHRY and CDR2 SYGVKD. The CDR3 totals 15 residues. The CDR3 DNA sequence: TGTGCCATCCGGCGGGGAGATGCAACTAATGAAAAACTGTTTTTT. Amino acids: CAIRRGDATNEKLFF.

The chain combines TRBV5-6 with TRBJ2-7; 7 positions agree with TRBD1. In germline, CDR1 is SGHDT, CDR2 YYEEEE. Germline trimming cut 4 bases from V and 12 bases from J; bases unmatched to any gene: 7. The CDR3 has 11 residues. This CDR3 is CASSTGQESYF. The CDR3 nucleotides read TGTGCCAGCAGCACCGGACAGGAGTCGTACTTC.

The chain is built from TRBV13 and TRBJ2-1; D unresolved. From germline, CDR1 is PRHDT and CDR2 FYEKMQ (reference sequence). The CDR3 consists of 12 residues. V lost 1 base to trimming and J lost 9 bases, with 7 bases between them. The CDR3 coding sequence is TGTGCCAGCAGCTTAGATAGACTTGAGCAGTTCTTC. It is translated as CASSLDRLEQFF.

This clone has more than one count but fewer than ten. This chain connects TRBV13 to TRBJ1-4, with D uncertain. This CDR3 has 13 residues. Trimming shortened V by 5 bases and J by 6 bases, and 10 bases separated the two germline ends. Germline V gene sequence: CDR1 PRHDT, CDR2 FYEKMQ (reference sequence). Here the CDR3 reads CASSQAGHEKLFF. DNA of the CDR3: TGTGCCAGCAGCCAAGCGGGTCATGAAAAACTGTTTTTT. Supplemented by reference TRBV13 and TRBJ1-4, the full variable domain reads AAGVIQSPRHLIKEKRETATLKCYPIPRHDTVYWYQQGPGQDPQFLISFYEKMQSDKGSIPDRFSAQQFSDYHSELNMSSLELGDSALYFCASSQAGHEKLFFGSGTQLSVL.

The rearrangement links TRBV6-5 to TRBJ2-3; 8 positions match TRBD1. CDR1 is MNHEY, CDR2 SVGAGI, per germline. V shed 0 bases and J 6 bases; nucleotides not matched to a gene: 5. The CDR3 covers 15 residues. Written as DNA, the CDR3 is TGTGCCAGCAGTTACTCGTCAGGGGGCTGGGATACGCAGTATTTT. Amino acid sequence: CASSYSSGGWDTQYF.

The chain couples TRBV5-1 to TRBJ2-7, with 8 positions matching TRBD1. CDR1 SGHRS and CDR2 YFSETQ come from the germline V gene. CDR3 size: 14 residues. Losses at the gene ends were 1 base for V and 3 bases for J; bases not matched to a gene: 3. The CDR3 loop reads CASSLSQGGYEQYF. In DNA, the CDR3 is TGCGCCAGCAGCTTGTCACAGGGGGGCTACGAGCAGTACTTC.

J is TRBJ2-7 and V is TRBV10-2; a possible D gene is TRBD1 (6 bases). Germline CDR1 and CDR2: WSHSY and SAAADI. Trimming removed 0 bases at V and 2 bases at J, with 11 bases between. The CDR3 contains 15 residues. In DNA form, the CDR3 reads TGCGCCAGCAGTGAGTCGAGAGGGACAACCTACGAGCAGTACTTC. It yields the protein CASSESRGTTYEQYF.

This clone was counted a few times. This chain connects TRBV14 to TRBJ1-1, with D uncertain. Trimming shortened V by 0 bases and J by 1 base, and 9 bases separated the two germline ends. CDR1 is SGHDN, CDR2 FVKESK, per germline. This CDR3 is built from 15 residues. CDR3 coding DNA: TGTGCCAGCAGCCAAGATAGTAGTAGGAACACTGAAGCTTTCTTT. Encoded protein: CASSQDSSRNTEAFF.

This clone was picked up a small number of times. The chain recombines TRBV7-8 with TRBJ1-5, with unresolved D. V lost 1 base and J lost 2, with 9 bases in between. The CDR3 is made up of 15 amino acids. Germline V gives CDR1 SGHVS, CDR2 FQNEAQ. The DNA of the CDR3 is TGTGCCAGCAGCTTAGTGATAGGAGGCAATCAGCCCCAGCATTTT. Protein: CASSLVIGGNQPQHF.

This chain joins TRBV27 and TRBJ2-1; a possible D gene is TRBD2 (6 bases). Trimming shortened V by 11 bases and J by 7 bases, and 15 bases separated the two germline ends. The germline V gene has CDR1 MNHEY and CDR2 SMNVEV (reference sequence). There are 12 residues in the CDR3. The CDR3 DNA is TGTGCCGCGGGGCAATGGCGAAATGAGCAGTTCTTC. Translated: CAAGQWRNEQFF.

This sequence joins TRBV2 and TRBJ1-1, with 7 bases lining up with TRBD1. Germline V gene lookup returns CDR1 SNHLY and CDR2 FYNNEI. J lost 1 base, V lost 4 bases, and 12 bases had no gene match. This CDR3 has 17 residues. CDR3 nucleotides: TGTGCCAGCAGTGGAAGGGTGACAGGGCCTTCGAACACTGAAGCTTTCTTT. Amino acids: CASSGRVTGPSNTEAFF.

This clone was recorded a few times. J is TRBJ1-1 and V is TRBV7-8, with 9 bases fitting TRBD1. V dropped 3 bases and J dropped 3; count of bases not matched to a gene: 2. This CDR3 has 14 amino acids. The germline CDR1 and CDR2 sequences are SGHVS and FQNEAQ. As DNA, the CDR3 is TGTGCCAGCAGCTTTGGACAGGGGTACACTGAAGCTTTCTTT. As protein: CASSFGQGYTEAFF.

The rearrangement uses TRBV29-1 and TRBJ1-1; TRBD1 matches 11 bases. CDR3 length: 12 residues. In germline, CDR1 is SQVTM, CDR2 ANQGSEA. J gave up 12 bases and V 6 bases, and 9 bases lay outside the gene matches. The DNA of the CDR3 is TGCAGCGTCGTTTCGGGACAGGGGGATCCTTTCTTT. Translating it yields CSVVSGQGDPFF.

The chain combines TRBV7-9 with TRBJ1-2; the match to TRBD1 covers 7 bases. This CDR3 is built from 15 residues. Germline assignment: CDR1 SEHNR and CDR2 FQNEAQ (reference sequence). With V trimmed by 6 bases and J by 0 bases, 7 bases remained unmatched. The DNA for the CDR3 is TGTGCCAGCAGGGGGGACAGAGACGCTAACTATGGCTACACCTTC. Translating it yields CASRGDRDANYGYTF.

V is TRBV29-1 and J is TRBJ1-1; the D gene is possibly TRBD1 (6 bases). The CDR3 has 16 residues. Germline V gene sequence: CDR1 SQVTM, CDR2 ANQGSEA. The V end lost 3 bases, the J end lost 4 bases, and 21 bases lay between the germline ends. DNA of the CDR3: TGCAGCGTTGAGGACGTAGGGGGAAGTAAAGGCACTGAAGCTTTCTTT. The encoded protein is CSVEDVGGSKGTEAFF.